These 27 T cell receptor beta chains originate from one sample sequenced in a study of shared clonotypes between healthy human individuals. Only CD45RO-negative cells positively selected for CCR7 counted as naive CD8 cells, so terminally differentiated effector memory CD45RA+ cells were excluded. Profiling relied on immunoSEQ multiplex PCR, and the TCRdb table lists in-frame clones only, not all of them. The repertoire consists of under 1 million clones, with approximately 97% occurring once and the leading ten covering around 0.25%. Sequencing was carried out using naive CD8+ T cells sorted from blood. These TCRs come from a man younger than 40 in good health.

The rearrangement links TRBV9 to TRBJ2-1; D perhaps matches TRBD2 (5 bases). Deletions cut 4 bases from V and 7 bases from J, with 15 bases between. The CDR3 runs 14 residues. The germline V gene has CDR1 SGDLS and CDR2 YYNGEE. CDR3 in amino acids: CASSLSGGGNEQFF. CDR3 DNA: TGTGCCAGCAGCCTCAGCGGCGGAGGTAATGAGCAGTTCTTC.

The chain carries TRBV11-2 and TRBJ2-7, with 7 nucleotides matching TRBD1. Germline V gene data show CDR1 as SGHAT and CDR2 as FQNNGV. The V segment lost 1 base and the J segment 9 bases; nucleotides outside the gene matches: 9. This CDR3 has 14 residues. In DNA form, the CDR3 reads TGTGCCAGCAGCTTAGTAGTCCGGGACAGAGGGCAGTACTTC. It encodes CASSLVVRDRGQYF.

V is TRBV28 and J is TRBJ2-7; TRBD2 matches at 8 bases. Germline values: CDR1 MDHEN, CDR2 SYDVKM. The CDR3 covers 13 residues. V lost 5 bases and J lost 5; bases outside the gene matches: 5. CDR3 sequence (DNA): TGTGCCAGCAGTCCGCGGGGGGACGACGAGCAGTACTTC. Amino acids: CASSPRGDDEQYF.

This clone was picked up one time. CDR3 protein: CASSLGGQGLNTEAFF. CDR3 in DNA: TGTGCCAGCAGCTTGGGCGGACAGGGATTGAACACTGAAGCTTTCTTT. The rearrangement joins TRBV5-4 to TRBJ1-1; TRBD1 matches at 8 bases. Trimming took 0 bases from V and 0 from J; bases not matched to a gene: 4. CDR1 and CDR2 from the germline V gene are SGHNT and YYREEE (reference sequence). This CDR3 comprises 16 residues.

This clone was recorded once. V is TRBV5-4 and J is TRBJ2-7; 7 nucleotides match TRBD2. J was trimmed by 2 bases and V by 2 bases; bases with no gene match: 4. CDR1 is SGHNT, CDR2 YYREEE, per germline (reference sequence). CDR3 length: 14 amino acids. CDR3 nucleotides: TGTGCCAGCAGCTTAGGGGAGGGGCCCTACGAGCAGTACTTC. Amino acid sequence: CASSLGEGPYEQYF.

The V gene is TRBV27, the J gene TRBJ2-6, with a possible D match to TRBD2 (6 bases). V was cut by 4 bases and J by 4 bases, with 23 bases left in between. The length of the CDR3 is 19 residues. Germline-derived CDR1 and CDR2 are MNHEY and SMNVEV (reference sequence). As DNA, the CDR3 is TGTGCCAGCAGTTCCCAGGGAGCGGGTACTCTTAGGGGGGCCAACGTCCTGACTTTC. Protein sequence: CASSSQGAGTLRGANVLTF.

The chain couples TRBV19 to TRBJ1-2; D is ambiguous. The CDR3 is made up of 14 amino acids. V was shortened by 1 base and J by 8 bases, with 14 bases between the two germline ends. Germline values: CDR1 LNHDA, CDR2 SQIVND (reference sequence). CDR3 amino acids: CASSIGLRGNGYTF. CDR3 in DNA: TGTGCCAGTAGTATAGGCCTACGAGGGAACGGCTACACCTTC. The full variable domain, rest sourced from reference TRBV19 and TRBJ1-2, is DGGITQSPKYLFRKEGQNVTLSCEQNLNHDAMYWYRQDPGQGLRLIYYSQIVNDFQKGDIAEGYSVSREKKESFPLTVTSAQKNPTAFYLCASSIGLRGNGYTFGSGTRLTVV.

This sequence joins TRBV6-5 and TRBJ1-2; the D is unclear. The CDR3 is 13 residues long. The V end was cut by 0 bases, the J end by 9 bases, with 11 bases between. Germline V gene sequence: CDR1 MNHEY, CDR2 SVGAGI. The CDR3: CASSYSSIESYTF. The CDR3 coding sequence is TGTGCCAGCAGTTACTCCTCAATAGAAAGCTACACCTTC.

The chain combines TRBV29-1 with TRBJ1-4; D is perhaps TRBD1 (5 bases). CDR3 size: 13 residues. CDR1 is SQVTM and CDR2 is ANQGSEA in the germline V gene. The ends were cut back, 4 bases at V and 0 bases at J, with 6 bases in the middle. CDR3 sequence: CSVGGATNEKLFF. The CDR3 DNA reads TGCAGCGTTGGGGGCGCAACTAATGAAAAACTGTTTTTT.

The rearrangement links TRBV5-4 to TRBJ2-1; tentative D call: TRBD2 (6 bases). The germline V gene encodes CDR1 SGHNT and CDR2 YYREEE (reference sequence). CDR3 length: 16 amino acids. V lost 0 bases to trimming and J lost 5 bases, with 15 bases between them. This chain's CDR3 is CASSLETGVSDNEQFF. CDR3 coding DNA: TGTGCCAGCAGCTTGGAAACGGGAGTGAGCGACAATGAGCAGTTCTTC. The variable domain in full, with the rest retrieved from reference TRBV5-4 and TRBJ2-1, is ETGVTQSPTHLIKTRGQQVTLRCSSQSGHNTVSWYQQALGQGPQFIFQYYREEENGRGNFPPRFSGLQFPNYSSELNVNALELDDSALYLCASSLETGVSDNEQFFGPGTRLTVL.

This chain joins TRBV6-1 and TRBJ2-7; D is possibly TRBD1 or TRBD2 (6 bases each). Trimming left V 4 bases short and J 4 bases short, with 20 bases between. Looked up from germline, CDR1 is MNHNS and CDR2 is SASEGT. The CDR3 is 16 amino acids. The CDR3 loop reads CASSAPSGGYPYEQYF. CDR3 DNA: TGTGCCAGCAGTGCCCCCTCCGGGGGCTACCCATACGAGCAGTACTTC.

The rearrangement joins TRBV6-5 to TRBJ2-7, with TRBD1 identical over 11 bases. In germline, CDR1 is MNHEY, CDR2 SVGAGI. This CDR3 comprises 15 residues. J lost 2 bases, V lost 5 bases, and 5 bases had no gene match. The CDR3 DNA sequence: TGTGCCAGCAGTCAGGGGACAGGGGGAACCTACGAGCAGTACTTC. Translating it yields CASSQGTGGTYEQYF.

The CDR3 bases are TGCGCCAGCAGTGAGTCCAACACCTTCACAGATACGCAGTATTTT. Residues: CASSESNTFTDTQYF. V usage is TRBV10-2 and J usage is TRBJ2-3; no clear D. Germline CDR1 and CDR2: WSHSY and SAAADI. Deletions cut 0 bases from V and 2 bases from J, with 9 bases between. This CDR3 is built from 15 residues.

This chain links TRBV4-2 with TRBJ2-5; weak D call: TRBD2 (6 bases). Looked up from germline, CDR1 is LGHNA and CDR2 is YNFKEQ. The ends were cut back, 1 base at V and 3 bases at J, with 15 bases in the middle. CDR3 length equals 16 residues. CDR3 nucleotides: TGTGCCAGCAGCCAAGTCGCGGGGAGGATAGAAGAGACCCAGTACTTC. It specifies CASSQVAGRIEETQYF.

V gene TRBV19 combines with J gene TRBJ1-1, with D unclear. Trimming removed 2 bases at V and 3 bases at J, with 10 bases between. Germline CDR1 reads LNHDA; CDR2 reads SQIVND (reference sequence). This CDR3 is 14 amino acids long. The CDR3 is CASSIFARDTEAFF. The CDR3, as DNA: TGTGCCAGTAGTATATTCGCCCGAGACACTGAAGCTTTCTTT.

This clone was recorded a few times. The chain employs TRBV4-1 and TRBJ1-5; D is ambiguous. The germline gives CDR1 MGHRA, CDR2 YSYEKL. This CDR3 contains 17 residues. Trimming stripped 2 bases from V and 7 bases from J, with 21 bases between. CDR3 bases: TGCGCCAGCAGCCAAACCCTTATTAAGGGAGGTGGACAGCCCCAGCATTTT. It codes for CASSQTLIKGGGQPQHF.

A note on this clone: Other DNA sequences in this specimen translate into the identical CDR3. The J gene is TRBJ2-3, the V gene TRBV5-4, with D unresolved. V dropped 2 bases and J dropped 6 bases, with 4 bases sitting between them. Germline CDR1 reads SGHNT; CDR2 reads YYREEE (reference sequence). The CDR3 is made up of 11 amino acids. Here the CDR3 reads CASSFTDTQYF. CDR3 DNA: TGTGCCAGCAGCTTTACGGATACGCAGTATTTT.

A word on this clone: The same CDR3 arises from other DNA sequences in this sample as well. V is TRBV7-9 and J is TRBJ1-2; D not resolved. There are 10 residues in the CDR3. The germline gives CDR1 SEHNR, CDR2 FQNEAQ (reference sequence). The V end was cut by 5 bases, the J end by 6 bases, with 4 bases between. The CDR3 DNA reads as TGTGCCAGCAGCCTAGATGGCTACACCTTC. Encoded protein: CASSLDGYTF.

The chain carries TRBV9 and TRBJ2-2; tentative D call: TRBD2 (6 bases). V dropped 3 bases and J dropped 7 bases, with 19 bases sitting between them. The CDR3 loop spans 16 amino acids. Germline lookup yields CDR1 SGDLS and CDR2 YYNGEE. In DNA, the CDR3 is TGTGCCAGCAGCGCCGGAGGGAGTGTATTTGACGGGGAGCTGTTTTTT. Translation gives CASSAGGSVFDGELFF.

This clone came up once. The chain is built from TRBV29-1 and TRBJ2-3; TRBD1 matches 7 bases. Germline values: CDR1 SQVTM, CDR2 ANQGSEA. The V segment lost 5 bases and the J segment 6 bases; nucleotides outside the gene matches: 14. This CDR3 is built from 15 residues. Written as DNA, the CDR3 is TGCAGCGTTTCAGGACAGGATCGGGGCGAGGATACGCAGTATTTT. Its protein product is CSVSGQDRGEDTQYF.

The chain carries TRBV5-1 and TRBJ2-7; 8 nucleotides match TRBD2. Looked up from germline, CDR1 is SGHRS and CDR2 is YFSETQ. The CDR3 sequence is 16 residues long. The V segment lost 0 bases and the J segment 5 bases; nucleotides outside the gene matches: 10. The CDR3 sequence: CASSLAPGLVKNEQYF. The CDR3 DNA reads as TGCGCCAGCAGCTTGGCACCGGGACTAGTAAAGAACGAGCAGTACTTC.

The gene calls are TRBV19 and TRBJ2-1; D is unclear. Trimming took 7 bases from V and 3 from J, leaving 13 bases between them. CDR3 size: 14 residues. Germline V CDR1 and CDR2: LNHDA, SQIVND (reference sequence). For the CDR3, the DNA is TGTGCCAGTACACCCGGGCCGTTCTACAATGAGCAGTTCTTC. Its protein product is CASTPGPFYNEQFF.

The V call is TRBV19, the J call TRBJ2-3; 8 nucleotides match TRBD2. The CDR3 extends over 16 amino acids. V shed 5 bases and J 1 base; nucleotides not matched to a gene: 8. Germline loops: CDR1 LNHDA, CDR2 SQIVND (reference sequence). CDR3 sequence: CASSSIETSGTDTQYF. The CDR3 coding sequence is TGTGCCAGTAGTTCCATAGAGACTAGCGGCACAGATACGCAGTATTTT.

A word on this clone: Relative to the germline gene, one junction end is altered; a read error may explain this. This chain links TRBV9 with TRBJ2-1; D not resolved. In germline, CDR1 is SGDLS, CDR2 YYNGEE. The CDR3 extends over 13 amino acids. The chain's CDR3 is CAGSASSLHEQFF. CDR3 nucleotides: TGTGCCGGCAGCGCTAGTTCCCTCCATGAGCAGTTCTTC.

The V and J genes are TRBV28 and TRBJ2-1; tentative D call: TRBD2 (6 bases). The ends were cut back, 4 bases at V and 4 bases at J, with 11 bases in the middle. Germline-derived CDR1 and CDR2 are MDHEN and SYDVKM. The CDR3 is 14 residues long. The CDR3 DNA sequence: TGTGCCAGCAGTTATCGGGACTGGTACAATGAGCAGTTCTTC. Encoded protein: CASSYRDWYNEQFF.

The chain carries TRBV27 and TRBJ2-1, with TRBD2 identical over 13 bases. In germline, CDR1 is MNHEY, CDR2 SMNVEV (reference sequence). CDR3 length: 15 amino acids. V shed 5 bases, J shed 9 bases, and the junction held 7 bases outside the gene matches. The chain's CDR3 is CASSPRTSGRGEQFF. The DNA for the CDR3 is TGTGCCAGCAGTCCCCGGACTAGCGGGAGAGGTGAGCAGTTCTTC.

The chain uses TRBV4-1 and TRBJ2-7, with 10 bases aligning to TRBD2. Trimming took 1 base from V and 4 from J; bases not matched to a gene: 7. Per the germline V gene, CDR1 is MGHRA and CDR2 is YSYEKL. This CDR3 has 16 residues. The CDR3 DNA reads TGCGCCAGCAGCCAAGTCCCCACTAGCGGGGCATACGAGCAGTACTTC. Its translation is CASSQVPTSGAYEQYF.